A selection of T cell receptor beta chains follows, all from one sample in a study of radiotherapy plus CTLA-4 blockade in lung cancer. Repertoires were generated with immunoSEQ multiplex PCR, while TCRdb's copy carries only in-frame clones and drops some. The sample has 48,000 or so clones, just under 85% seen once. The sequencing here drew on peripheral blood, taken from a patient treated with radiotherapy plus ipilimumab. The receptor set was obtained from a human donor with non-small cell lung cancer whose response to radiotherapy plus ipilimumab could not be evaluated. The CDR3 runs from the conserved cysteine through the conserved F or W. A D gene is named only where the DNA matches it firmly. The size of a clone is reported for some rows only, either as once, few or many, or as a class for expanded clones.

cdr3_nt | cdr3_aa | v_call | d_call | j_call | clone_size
TGTGCCAGCAGCTTGGGACAGGCTACTTCTAACACTGAAGCTTTCTTT | CASSLGQATSNTEAFF | TRBV7-9 | TRBD1 | TRBJ1-1 | once
TGTGCCAGCTCGCAAAACCTAGCGGGTGGTGAGCAGTTCTTC | CASSQNLAGGEQFF | TRBV2 | TRBD2 | TRBJ2-1 | .
TGTGCCAGCAGTGATAGTCAGCCCCAGCATTTT | CASSDSQPQHF | TRBV28 | . | TRBJ1-5 | .
TGCGCCAGCAGCCCCGAAACAGGGGGCGCTTATAGCTATGGCTACACCTTC | CASSPETGGAYSYGYTF | TRBV4-3 | TRBD1 | TRBJ1-2 | .
TGTGCCAGCAGTCTGAGGACAGGGCATGAAGCTTTCTTT | CASSLRTGHEAFF | TRBV27 | TRBD1 | TRBJ1-1 | .
TGTGCCAGCAGCCCCGGACAGGGCGGGGGCTACACCTTC | CASSPGQGGGYTF | TRBV4-2 | TRBD1 | TRBJ1-2 | .
TGTGCCAGCAGCCAAGGACTAGCGGGAGCCAATGAGCAGTTCTTC | CASSQGLAGANEQFF | TRBV4-1 | TRBD2 | TRBJ2-1 | few
TGCGCCAGCAGCTTGTACCCTGGAGGGAGCGACACTGAAGCTTTCTTT | CASSLYPGGSDTEAFF | TRBV5-1 | . | TRBJ1-1 | .
TGCTTTTTTAGCGGGAGCTCCTACAATGAGCAGTTCTTC | CFFSGSSYNEQFF | TRBV4-3 | TRBD2 | TRBJ2-1 | .
TGTGCCAGCAGCCAGGTCGGGGTTGACACTGAAGCTTTCTTT | CASSQVGVDTEAFF | TRBV7-9 | . | TRBJ1-1 | .
TGCAGCGTTGCGGGACAGGGGGATGGCTACACCTTC | CSVAGQGDGYTF | TRBV29-1 | TRBD1 | TRBJ1-2 | .
TGTGCCAGCAGTCGGGATGACACAGATACGCAGTATTTT | CASSRDDTDTQYF | TRBV28 | . | TRBJ2-3 | .
TGTGCCTGGAGTGTACTGGGTCTAGATGAAGCTTTCTTT | CAWSVLGLDEAFF | TRBV30 | . | TRBJ1-1 | once
TGCAGCGTCGACGACAGGGGGTTGGATGAAGCTTTCTTT | CSVDDRGLDEAFF | TRBV29-1 | TRBD1 | TRBJ1-1 | .
TGCGCCAGCAACTCAGACAGGGTGAACACTGAAGCTTTCTTT | CASNSDRVNTEAFF | TRBV5-1 | TRBD1 | TRBJ1-1 | medium-sized
TGTGCCAGTACGGCCAGGGTCTTTTTGTCGGACAGGTGGAACACTGAAGCTTTCTTT | CASTARVFLSDRWNTEAFF | TRBV19 | TRBD1 | TRBJ1-1 | .
TGTGCCAGCAGTGAACTGCCAGGGGCTGAGCAGTTCTTC | CASSELPGAEQFF | TRBV2 | . | TRBJ2-1 | .
TGTGCCTGGAAACCTCTAACAGGGCTGGGCGAGCAGTACTTC | CAWKPLTGLGEQYF | TRBV30 | . | TRBJ2-7 | .
TGTGCCAGCAGTCTTGACTTCTCTGGCACAGATACGCAGTATTTT | CASSLDFSGTDTQYF | TRBV5-6 | . | TRBJ2-3 | .
TGTGCCAGCAGTTTACGAGGGGGACCTGAAGCTTTCTTT | CASSLRGGPEAFF | TRBV28 | . | TRBJ1-1 | .